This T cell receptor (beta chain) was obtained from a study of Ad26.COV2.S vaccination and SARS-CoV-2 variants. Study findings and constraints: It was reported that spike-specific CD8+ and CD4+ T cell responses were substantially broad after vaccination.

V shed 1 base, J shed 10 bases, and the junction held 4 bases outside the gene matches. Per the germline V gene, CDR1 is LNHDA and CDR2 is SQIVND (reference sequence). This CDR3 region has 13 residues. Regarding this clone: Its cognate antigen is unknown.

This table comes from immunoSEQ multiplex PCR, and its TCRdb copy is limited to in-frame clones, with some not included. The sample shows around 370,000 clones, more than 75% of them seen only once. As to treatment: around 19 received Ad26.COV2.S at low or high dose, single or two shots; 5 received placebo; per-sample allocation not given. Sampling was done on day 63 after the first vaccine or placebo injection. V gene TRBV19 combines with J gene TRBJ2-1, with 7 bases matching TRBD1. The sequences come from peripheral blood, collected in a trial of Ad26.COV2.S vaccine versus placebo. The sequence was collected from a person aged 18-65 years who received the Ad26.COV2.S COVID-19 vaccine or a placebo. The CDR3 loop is CASSIVRDSEQFF. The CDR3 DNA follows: TGTGCCAGTAGTATAGTAAGGGACAGCGAGCAGTTCTTC.